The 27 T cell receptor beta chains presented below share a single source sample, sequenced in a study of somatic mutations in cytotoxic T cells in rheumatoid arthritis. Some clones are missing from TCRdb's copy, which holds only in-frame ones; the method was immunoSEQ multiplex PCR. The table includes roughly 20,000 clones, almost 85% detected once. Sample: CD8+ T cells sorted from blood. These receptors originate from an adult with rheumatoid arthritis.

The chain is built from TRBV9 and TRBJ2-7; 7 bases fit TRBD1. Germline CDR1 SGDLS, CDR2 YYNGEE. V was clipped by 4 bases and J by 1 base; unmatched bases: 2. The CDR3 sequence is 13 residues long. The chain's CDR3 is CASSPGQSYEQYF. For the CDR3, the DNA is TGTGCCAGCAGCCCGGGACAGTCCTACGAGCAGTACTTC.

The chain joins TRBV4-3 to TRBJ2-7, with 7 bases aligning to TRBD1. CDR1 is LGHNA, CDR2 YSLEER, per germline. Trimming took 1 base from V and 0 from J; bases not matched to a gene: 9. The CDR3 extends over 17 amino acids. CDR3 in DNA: TGCGCCAGCAGCCAAGGAGGGGACAGCCTAAACTCCTACGAGCAGTACTTC. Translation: CASSQGGDSLNSYEQYF.

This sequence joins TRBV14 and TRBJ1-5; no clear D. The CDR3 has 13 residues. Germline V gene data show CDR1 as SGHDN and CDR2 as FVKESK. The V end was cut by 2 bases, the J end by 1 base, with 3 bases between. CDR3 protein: CASSQYSNQPQHF. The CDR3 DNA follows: TGTGCCAGCAGCCAATACAGCAATCAGCCCCAGCATTTT.

In DNA, the CDR3 is TGTGCCAGCTCACCTCCTACCTGGGCCCTTCTTGGCTACACCTTC. Residues: CASSPPTWALLGYTF. The rearrangement uses TRBV18 and TRBJ1-2; no clear D. This CDR3 contains 15 residues. Between the trimmed V and J ends, which lost 3 bases and 7 bases, there was a span of 18 bases. Germline lookup yields CDR1 KGHSH and CDR2 LQKENI.

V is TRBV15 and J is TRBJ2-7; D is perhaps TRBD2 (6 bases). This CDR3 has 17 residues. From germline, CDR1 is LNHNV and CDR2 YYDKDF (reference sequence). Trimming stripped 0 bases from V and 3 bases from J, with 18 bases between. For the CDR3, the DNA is TGTGCCACCAGCAGAGAGGGCCCCGGCGGGGTTATCTACGAGCAGTACTTC. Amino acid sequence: CATSREGPGGVIYEQYF.

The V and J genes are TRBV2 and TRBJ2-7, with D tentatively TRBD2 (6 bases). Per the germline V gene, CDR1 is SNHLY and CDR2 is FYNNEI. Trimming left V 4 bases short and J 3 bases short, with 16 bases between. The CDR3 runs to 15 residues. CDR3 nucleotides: TGTGCCAGCAGTGGTTTAGGCGGGGTAGGCTACGAGCAGTACTTC. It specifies CASSGLGGVGYEQYF.

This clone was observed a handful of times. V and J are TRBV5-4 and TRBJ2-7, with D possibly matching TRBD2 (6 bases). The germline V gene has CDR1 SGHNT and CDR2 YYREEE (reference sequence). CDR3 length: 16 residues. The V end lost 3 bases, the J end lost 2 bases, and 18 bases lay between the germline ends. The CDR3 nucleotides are TGTGCCAGCAGCTCTAAGAGACTAGAAGGAACCTACGAGCAGTACTTC. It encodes CASSSKRLEGTYEQYF.

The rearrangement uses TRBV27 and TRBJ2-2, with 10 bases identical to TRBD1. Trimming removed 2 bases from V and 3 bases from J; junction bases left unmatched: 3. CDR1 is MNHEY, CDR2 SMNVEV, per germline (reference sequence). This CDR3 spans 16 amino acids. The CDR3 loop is CASSLDRGLYTGELFF. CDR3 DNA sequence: TGTGCCAGCAGTTTAGACAGGGGGCTGTACACCGGGGAGCTGTTTTTT.

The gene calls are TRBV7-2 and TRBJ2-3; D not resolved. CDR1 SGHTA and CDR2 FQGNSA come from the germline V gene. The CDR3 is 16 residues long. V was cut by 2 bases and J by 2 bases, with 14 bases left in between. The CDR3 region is CASSLYGRSTTDTQYF. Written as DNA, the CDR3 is TGTGCCAGCAGCTTATACGGTCGGTCCACCACAGATACGCAGTATTTT.

Here the CDR3 DNA reads TGTGCCAGCAGCTTAATAGCGGGGGGGCCAGATACGCAGTATTTT. Amino acid sequence: CASSLIAGGPDTQYF. V usage is TRBV7-3 and J usage is TRBJ2-3; 11 bases are a match to TRBD2. Germline V lookup: CDR1 SGHTA, CDR2 FQGTGA. The CDR3 length is 15 residues. The J segment lost 4 bases and the V segment lost 1 base, leaving 1 base of the junction unmatched.

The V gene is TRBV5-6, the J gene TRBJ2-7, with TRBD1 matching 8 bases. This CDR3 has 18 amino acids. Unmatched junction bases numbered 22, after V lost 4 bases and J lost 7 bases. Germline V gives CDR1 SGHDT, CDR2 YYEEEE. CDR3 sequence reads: CASSRLFGVDREAEEQYF. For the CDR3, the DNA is TGTGCCAGCAGCCGCCTTTTCGGTGTGGACAGGGAGGCGGAGGAGCAGTACTTC.

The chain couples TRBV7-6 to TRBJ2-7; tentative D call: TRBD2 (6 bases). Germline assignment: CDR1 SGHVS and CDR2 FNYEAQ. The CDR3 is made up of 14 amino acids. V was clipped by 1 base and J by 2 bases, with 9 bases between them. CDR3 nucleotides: TGTGCCAGCAGCTTAGACGAGCGGGCCTACGAGCAGTACTTC. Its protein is CASSLDERAYEQYF.

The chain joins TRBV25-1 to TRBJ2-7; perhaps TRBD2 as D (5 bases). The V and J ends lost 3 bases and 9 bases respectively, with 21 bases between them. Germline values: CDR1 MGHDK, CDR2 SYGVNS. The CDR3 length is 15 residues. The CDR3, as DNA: TGTGCCAGCAGTGAGTACGGGGAGCACCCTCCGGGGCAGTACTTC. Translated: CASSEYGEHPPGQYF.

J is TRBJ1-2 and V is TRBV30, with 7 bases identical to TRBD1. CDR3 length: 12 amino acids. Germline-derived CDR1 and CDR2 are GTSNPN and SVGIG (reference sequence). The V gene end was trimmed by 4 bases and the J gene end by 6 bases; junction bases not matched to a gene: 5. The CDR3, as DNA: TGTGCCTGGACGAGGGGGCTTGATGGCTACACCTTC. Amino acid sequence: CAWTRGLDGYTF.

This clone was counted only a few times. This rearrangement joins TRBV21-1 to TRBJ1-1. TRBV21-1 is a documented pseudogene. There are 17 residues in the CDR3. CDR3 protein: CASSKARSLRVSPEAFF. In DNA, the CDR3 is TGTGCCAGCAGCAAAGCGCGATCCTTAAGGGTAAGTCCTGAAGCTTTCTTT.

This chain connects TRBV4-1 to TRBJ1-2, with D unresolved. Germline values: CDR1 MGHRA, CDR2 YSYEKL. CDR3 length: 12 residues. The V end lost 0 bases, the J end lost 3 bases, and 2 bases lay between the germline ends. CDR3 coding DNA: TGCGCCAGCAGCCAAGATTACTATGGCTACACCTTC. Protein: CASSQDYYGYTF.

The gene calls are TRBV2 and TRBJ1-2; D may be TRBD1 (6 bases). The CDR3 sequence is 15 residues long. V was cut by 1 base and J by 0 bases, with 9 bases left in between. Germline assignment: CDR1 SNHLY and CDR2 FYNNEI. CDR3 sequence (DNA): TGTGCCAGCAGTGAAGTAGGGGGATCTAACTATGGCTACACCTTC. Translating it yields CASSEVGGSNYGYTF.

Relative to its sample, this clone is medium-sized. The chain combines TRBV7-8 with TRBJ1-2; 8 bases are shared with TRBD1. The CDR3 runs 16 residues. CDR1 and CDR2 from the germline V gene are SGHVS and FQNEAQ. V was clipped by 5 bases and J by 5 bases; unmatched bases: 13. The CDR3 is CASSVGQGGGGYGYTF. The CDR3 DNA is TGTGCCAGCAGCGTCGGACAGGGAGGGGGAGGGTATGGCTACACCTTC.

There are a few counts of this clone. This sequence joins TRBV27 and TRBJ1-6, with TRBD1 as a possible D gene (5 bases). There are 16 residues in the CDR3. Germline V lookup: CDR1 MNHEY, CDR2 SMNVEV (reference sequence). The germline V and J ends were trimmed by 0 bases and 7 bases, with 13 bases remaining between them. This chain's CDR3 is CASSLSVRQTNSPLHF. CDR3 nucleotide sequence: TGTGCCAGCAGTTTATCTGTTAGACAGACCAATTCACCCCTCCACTTT.

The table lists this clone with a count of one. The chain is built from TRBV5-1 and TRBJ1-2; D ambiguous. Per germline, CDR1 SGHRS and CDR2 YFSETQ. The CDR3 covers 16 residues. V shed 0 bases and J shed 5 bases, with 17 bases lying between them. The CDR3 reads CASSLELTPGRYGYTF. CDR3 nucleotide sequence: TGCGCCAGCAGCTTGGAGCTCACACCAGGCCGGTATGGCTACACCTTC.

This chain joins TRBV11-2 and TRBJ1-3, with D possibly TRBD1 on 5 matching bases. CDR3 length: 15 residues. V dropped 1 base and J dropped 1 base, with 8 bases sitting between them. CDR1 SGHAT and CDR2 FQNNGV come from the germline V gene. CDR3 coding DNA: TGTGCCAGCAGCTTAGCCTACAGGTCTGGAAACACCATATATTTT. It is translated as CASSLAYRSGNTIYF.

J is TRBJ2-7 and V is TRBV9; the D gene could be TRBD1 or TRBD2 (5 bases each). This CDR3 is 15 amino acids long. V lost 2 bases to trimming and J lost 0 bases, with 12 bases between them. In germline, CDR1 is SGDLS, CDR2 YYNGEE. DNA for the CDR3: TGTGCCAGCAGCGTTTCCGAGGGGAGCTCCTACGAGCAGTACTTC. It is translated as CASSVSEGSSYEQYF. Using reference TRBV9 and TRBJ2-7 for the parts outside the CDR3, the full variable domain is DSGVTQTPKHLITATGQRVTLRCSPRSGDLSVYWYQQSLDQGLQFLIQYYNGEERAKGNILERFSAQQFPDLHSELNLSSLELGDSALYFCASSVSEGSSYEQYFGPGTRLTVT.

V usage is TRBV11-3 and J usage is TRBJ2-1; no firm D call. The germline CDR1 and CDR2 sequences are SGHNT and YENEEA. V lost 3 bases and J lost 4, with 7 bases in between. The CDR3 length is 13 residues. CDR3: CASSLGLYNEQFF. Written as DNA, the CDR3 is TGTGCCAGCAGCTTGGGGTTATACAATGAGCAGTTCTTC.

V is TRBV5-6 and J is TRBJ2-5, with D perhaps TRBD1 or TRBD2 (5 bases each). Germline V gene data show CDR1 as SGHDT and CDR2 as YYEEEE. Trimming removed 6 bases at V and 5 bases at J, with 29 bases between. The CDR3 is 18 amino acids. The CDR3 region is CASTIRQTLRGARETQYF. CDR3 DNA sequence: TGTGCCAGCACAATTCGGCAGACGCTCCGAGGGGCGCGGGAGACCCAGTACTTC.

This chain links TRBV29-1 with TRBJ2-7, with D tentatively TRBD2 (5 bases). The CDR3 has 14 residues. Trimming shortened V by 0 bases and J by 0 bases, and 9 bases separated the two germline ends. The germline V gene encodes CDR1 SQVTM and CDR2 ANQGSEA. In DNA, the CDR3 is TGCAGCGTTGAAGATCCGGGGAGCTCCTACGAGCAGTACTTC. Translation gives CSVEDPGSSYEQYF.

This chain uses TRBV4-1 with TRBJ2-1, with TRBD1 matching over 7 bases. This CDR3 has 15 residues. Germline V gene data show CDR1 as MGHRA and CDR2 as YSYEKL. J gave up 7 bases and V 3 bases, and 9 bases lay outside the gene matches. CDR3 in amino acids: CASSHRQGPLNEQFF. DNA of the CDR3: TGCGCCAGCAGCCACAGACAGGGACCCCTAAATGAGCAGTTCTTC.

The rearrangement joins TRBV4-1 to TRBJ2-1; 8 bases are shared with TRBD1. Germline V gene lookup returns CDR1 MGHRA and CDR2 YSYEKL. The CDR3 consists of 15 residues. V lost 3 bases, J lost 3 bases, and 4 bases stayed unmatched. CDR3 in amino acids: CASSHTGGDYNEQFF. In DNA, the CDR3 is TGCGCCAGCAGCCATACAGGGGGTGACTACAATGAGCAGTTCTTC.